The present T cell receptor beta chain was sequenced within a study of cytomegalovirus exposure and HLA in healthy donors (dated by TCRdb to about 2017). Describing the broader study: According to a later analysis, the roughly 120 validation repertoires were produced on the same platform as the roughly 700 repertoires of the first cohort. The study aimed to test whether cataloging public T cell receptors could reveal signatures of past pathogen exposure. Besides the first cohort of 500 to 700 subjects, a separate validation cohort made up of over a hundred different subjects was used. High-throughput TCR immunosequencing, statistical association of individual TCRs with disease status, and machine learning were combined to predict cytomegalovirus infection status. Here is what the overall study found, with its caveats: All 120 or so repertoires were used to score co-occurrence in the validation cohort in a later analysis, because that analysis had no HLA typing for the cohort. In vitro tests confirmed that a few of the cytomegalovirus-associated TCR beta chains recognize cytomegalovirus antigens. According to the authors, the approach could potentially be generalized to other disease states and immunological phenotypes. In both the original and validation cohorts, the classifier was reported to diagnose cytomegalovirus status with high specificity and sensitivity. A total of fewer than 200 TCR beta chains were listed by the study as associated with cytomegalovirus. Most TCR sequences were observed very rarely across donors, whereas some public TCRs were present in many individuals. In a later analysis, TCRs clustered in the first cohort were found to also tend to co-occur in the approximately 110 validation repertoires, with around 94% of cluster scores above 0.

V gives up 9 bases and J gives up 4 bases, and the segment between their germline ends measures 13 bases. CDR1 and CDR2 were assigned from the germline V gene as MNHEY and SVGAGI. Measured from the cysteine to the phenylalanine, the CDR3 is 13 residues long. The sequence is cut down to CDR3 DNA, 39 bases in frame from base 1. The method behind the library was the immunoSEQ multiplex PCR assay. Turning to the authors' computational methods: A statistical classification framework was built to diagnose cytomegalovirus status from the catalog of TCR beta chain sequences. As stored in TCRdb, this immuneACCESS dataset retains in-frame rearrangements with V and J assigned. A fraction of the clones does not appear; measured against another copy, unresolved V genes explain less than half of the discrepancy, and the remainder lacks a known reason. For V, J and clone size, that table is used; D and trimming come from the DNA. The sample data list 140,000 to 150,000 clones, and about 95% of these were observed just once. Together, the top ten hold over 1.5% of the sample.

The donors belonged to the validation cohort of approximately 130 subjects, which was separate from the approximately 700-subject first cohort. In regard to this clone: The antigen this receptor binds is unknown. Qualities for individual bases were not recorded, and no much larger clone is one base off.

The chain employs TRBV6-5 and TRBJ1-5, with the D gene call left open. Sequenced material: PBMCs. This receptor was identified in a man in his late teens or twenties in good health and CMV-seropositive. The sequence in DNA is TGTGCCAGGTTAAGGAGGAGGAATCAGCCCCAGCATTTT. Its product reads: CARLRRRNQPQHF.